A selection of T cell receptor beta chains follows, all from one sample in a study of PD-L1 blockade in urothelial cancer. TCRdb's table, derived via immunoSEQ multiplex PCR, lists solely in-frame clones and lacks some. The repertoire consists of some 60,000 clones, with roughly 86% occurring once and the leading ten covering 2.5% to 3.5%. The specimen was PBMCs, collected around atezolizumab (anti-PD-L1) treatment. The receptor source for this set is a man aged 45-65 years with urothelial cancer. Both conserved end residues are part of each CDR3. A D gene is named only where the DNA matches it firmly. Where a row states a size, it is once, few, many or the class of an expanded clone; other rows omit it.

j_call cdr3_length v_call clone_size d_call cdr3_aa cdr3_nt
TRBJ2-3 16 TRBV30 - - CAWSPYPGYGTDTQYF TGTGCCTGGAGTCCGTACCCCGGGTACGGTACAGATACGCAGTATTTT
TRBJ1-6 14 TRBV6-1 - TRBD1 CASGTANYNSPLHF TGTGCCAGCGGGACAGCGAACTATAATTCACCCCTCCACTTT
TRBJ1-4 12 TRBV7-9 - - CASSLVGGFLFF TGTGCCAGCAGCCTAGTCGGGGGATTCCTGTTTTTT
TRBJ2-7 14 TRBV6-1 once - CASTGVGRVHEQYF TGTGCCAGCACTGGCGTCGGGAGAGTCCACGAGCAGTACTTC
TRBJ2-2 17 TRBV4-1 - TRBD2 CASSQWGLAGNTGELFF TGCGCCAGCAGCCAGTGGGGACTAGCGGGGAACACCGGGGAGCTGTTTTTT
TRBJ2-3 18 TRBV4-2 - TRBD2 CASSEGVVSSGLSDTQYF TGTGCCAGCAGCGAAGGGGTCGTGTCTAGCGGGCTGTCGGATACGCAGTATTTT
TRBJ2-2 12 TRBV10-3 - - CASASAPGELFF TGTGCCTCGGCTAGCGCCCCCGGGGAGCTGTTTTTT
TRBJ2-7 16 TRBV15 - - CATSRDSGGRAYEQYF TGTGCCACCAGCAGAGATTCCGGGGGACGCGCCTACGAGCAGTACTTC
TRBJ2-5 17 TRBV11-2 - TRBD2 CASSSLAGGTLGETQYF TGTGCCAGCAGCTCGCTAGCGGGAGGGACCCTCGGTGAGACCCAGTACTTC
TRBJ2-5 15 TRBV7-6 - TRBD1 CASSSGQGTQETQYF TGTGCCAGCAGCTCGGGACAGGGGACCCAGGAGACCCAGTACTTC
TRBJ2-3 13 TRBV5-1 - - CASSGSNTDTQYF TGCGCCAGCAGCGGCTCAAACACAGATACGCAGTATTTT
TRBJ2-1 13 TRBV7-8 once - CASSTRNSNEQFF TGTGCCAGCAGCACCCGTAACTCGAATGAGCAGTTCTTC
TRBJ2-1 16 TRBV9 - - CASSTTGEDGYNEQFF TGTGCCAGCAGCACCACAGGGGAGGATGGCTACAATGAGCAGTTCTTC